The rows below give T cell receptor beta chains drawn from one sample of a study of beta chain features in type 1 diabetes. TCRdb's copy holds only in-frame clones and misses some; the assay was immunoSEQ multiplex PCR. The sample records some 160,000 clones, roughly 9% being singletons. Material: central memory CD4+ T cells from blood. The receptors originated from a woman aged 30 to 39 with type 1 diabetes. The conserved cysteine and the conserved F or W are not part of the CDR3 here. The order of the fields is V gene, CDR3 protein.

V gene: TRBV5-1; CDR3 protein: ASSLRWGGSQQPYEQY
V gene: TRBV19; CDR3 protein: ASSIGQGTGELF
V gene: TRBV27; CDR3 protein: ASAPGLAGRETQY
V gene: TRBV28; CDR3 protein: ASSAPGHALSGNTIY
V gene: TRBV7-2; CDR3 protein: ASSWTGNGNTIY
V gene: TRBV7-2; CDR3 protein: ASSATGVEAF
V gene: TRBV19; CDR3 protein: ASSRGLAGGETQY
V gene: TRBV2; CDR3 protein: ASEGQGTGELF
V gene: TRBV28; CDR3 protein: ASSREQGSGEAF
V gene: TRBV7-3; CDR3 protein: ASSQGFGEKLF
V gene: TRBV6-1; CDR3 protein: ASLKLDRAYGYT
V gene: TRBV6-5; CDR3 protein: ASRQDRGKAF
V gene: TRBV6-1; CDR3 protein: ASSVSTSGRNEQF
V gene: TRBV28; CDR3 protein: ASTLAGILQETQY
V gene: TRBV19; CDR3 protein: ASSFQSNQPQH
V gene: TRBV29-1; CDR3 protein: STRQGAAYEQY
V gene: TRBV4-2; CDR3 protein: ASSHGLAGVNEQF
V gene: TRBV7-9; CDR3 protein: ASSFSGNTQY
V gene: TRBV18; CDR3 protein: ASSPPSTGELF
V gene: TRBV7-9; CDR3 protein: ASSSVGPGVNEQF
V gene: TRBV7-9; CDR3 protein: ASSLRLAGGETQY
V gene: TRBV19; CDR3 protein: ASSPQSGTGGEQY
V gene: TRBV4-1; CDR3 protein: ASSRGQGSNYGYT
V gene: TRBV11-2; CDR3 protein: ASSSVRGQGFGYT
V gene: TRBV4-1; CDR3 protein: ASSHGDRGLDTQY
V gene: TRBV11-2; CDR3 protein: ASRKGTGGVYNEQF
V gene: TRBV19; CDR3 protein: ASSKGQGEQY
V gene: TRBV28; CDR3 protein: ASSLGSAEAF
V gene: TRBV18; CDR3 protein: ASSPYTSDFFYEQY
V gene: TRBV7-2; CDR3 protein: ASSISRLSGYT
V gene: TRBV10-3; CDR3 protein: ATTGQSIYNEQF
V gene: TRBV6-5; CDR3 protein: ASSYSDRADTEAF
V gene: TRBV27; CDR3 protein: ASSLSVTGRHEKLF
V gene: TRBV4-1; CDR3 protein: ASSQLSGTTTYEQY
V gene: TRBV7-2; CDR3 protein: ASSLAPGSTDTQY
V gene: TRBV6-5; CDR3 protein: ASRRQGGKNEQF
V gene: TRBV14; CDR3 protein: ASSLSETQY
V gene: TRBV18; CDR3 protein: ASSSRTGTDTQY
V gene: TRBV2; CDR3 protein: ASRPGLANTGELF
V gene: TRBV15; CDR3 protein: ATSRDTDRGVKY